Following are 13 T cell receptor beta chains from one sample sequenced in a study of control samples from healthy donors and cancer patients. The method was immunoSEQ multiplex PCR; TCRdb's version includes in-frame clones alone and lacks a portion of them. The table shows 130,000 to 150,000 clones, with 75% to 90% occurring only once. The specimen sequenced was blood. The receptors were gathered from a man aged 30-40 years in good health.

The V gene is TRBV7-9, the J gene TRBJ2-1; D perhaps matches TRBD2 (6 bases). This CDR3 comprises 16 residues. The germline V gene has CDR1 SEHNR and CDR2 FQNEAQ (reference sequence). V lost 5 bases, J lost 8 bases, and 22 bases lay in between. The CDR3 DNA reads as TGTGCCAGCAGCGCCGGGCAGGGAGGTATTATGCATGAGCAGTTCTTC. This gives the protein CASSAGQGGIMHEQFF.

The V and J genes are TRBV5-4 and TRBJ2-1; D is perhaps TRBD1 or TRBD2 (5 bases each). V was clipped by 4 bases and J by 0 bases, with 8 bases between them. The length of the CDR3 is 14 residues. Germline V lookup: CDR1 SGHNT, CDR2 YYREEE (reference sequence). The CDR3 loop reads CASSGGSSYNEQFF. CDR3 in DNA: TGTGCCAGCAGCGGGGGTAGCTCCTACAATGAGCAGTTCTTC.

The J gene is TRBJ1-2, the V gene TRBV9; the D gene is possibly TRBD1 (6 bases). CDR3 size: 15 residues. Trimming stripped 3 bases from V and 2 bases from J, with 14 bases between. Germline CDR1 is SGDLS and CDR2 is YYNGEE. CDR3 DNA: TGTGCCAGCAGCGCGTCCCCGGGGGCAAACTATGGCTACACCTTC. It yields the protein CASSASPGANYGYTF.

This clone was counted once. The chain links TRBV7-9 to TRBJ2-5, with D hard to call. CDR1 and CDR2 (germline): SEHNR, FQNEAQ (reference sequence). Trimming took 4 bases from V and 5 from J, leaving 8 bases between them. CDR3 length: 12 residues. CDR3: CASSSQLETQYF. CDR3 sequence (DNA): TGTGCCAGCAGCTCCCAATTGGAGACCCAGTACTTC.

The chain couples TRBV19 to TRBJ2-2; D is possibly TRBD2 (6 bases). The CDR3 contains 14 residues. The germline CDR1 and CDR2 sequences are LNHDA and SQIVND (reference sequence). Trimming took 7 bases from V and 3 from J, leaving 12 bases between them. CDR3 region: CASNRGEYTGELFF. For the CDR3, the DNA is TGTGCCAGTAACCGCGGGGAGTACACCGGGGAGCTGTTTTTT. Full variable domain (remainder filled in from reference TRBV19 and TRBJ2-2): DGGITQSPKYLFRKEGQNVTLSCEQNLNHDAMYWYRQDPGQGLRLIYYSQIVNDFQKGDIAEGYSVSREKKESFPLTVTSAQKNPTAFYLCASNRGEYTGELFFGEGSRLTVL.

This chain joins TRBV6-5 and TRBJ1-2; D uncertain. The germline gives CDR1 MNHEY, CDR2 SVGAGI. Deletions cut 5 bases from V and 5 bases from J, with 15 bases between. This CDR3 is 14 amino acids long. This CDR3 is CASSKTYQGYGYTF. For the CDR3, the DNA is TGTGCCAGCAGTAAGACCTACCAAGGGTATGGCTACACCTTC.

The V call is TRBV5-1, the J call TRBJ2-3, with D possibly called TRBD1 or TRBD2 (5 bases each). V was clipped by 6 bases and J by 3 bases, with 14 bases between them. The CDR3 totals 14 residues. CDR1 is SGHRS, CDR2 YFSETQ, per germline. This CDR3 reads CASTRDQPTDTQYF. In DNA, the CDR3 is TGCGCCAGCACCCGGGACCAACCTACAGATACGCAGTATTTT.

The CDR3 protein is CASSVIRNEKLFF. CDR3 coding DNA: TGTGCCAGCAGTGTGATTCGTAATGAAAAACTGTTTTTT. The chain uses TRBV2 and TRBJ1-4; the D is unclear. The CDR3 spans 13 residues. V lost 4 bases and J 4 bases, leaving 7 bases between the germline ends. The V gene's germline CDR1 is SNHLY and CDR2 FYNNEI.

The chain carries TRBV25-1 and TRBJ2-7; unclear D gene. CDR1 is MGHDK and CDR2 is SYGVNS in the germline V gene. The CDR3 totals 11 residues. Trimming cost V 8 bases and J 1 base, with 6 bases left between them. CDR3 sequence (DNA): TGTGCCAGCTCCCTTTCCTACGAGCAGTACTTC. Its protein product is CASSLSYEQYF.

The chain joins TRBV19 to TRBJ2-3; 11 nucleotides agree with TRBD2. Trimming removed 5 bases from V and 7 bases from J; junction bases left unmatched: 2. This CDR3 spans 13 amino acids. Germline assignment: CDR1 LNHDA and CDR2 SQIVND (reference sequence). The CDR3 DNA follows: TGTGCCAGTAGTGGGACTAGCGGCTATACGCAGTATTTT. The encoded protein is CASSGTSGYTQYF.

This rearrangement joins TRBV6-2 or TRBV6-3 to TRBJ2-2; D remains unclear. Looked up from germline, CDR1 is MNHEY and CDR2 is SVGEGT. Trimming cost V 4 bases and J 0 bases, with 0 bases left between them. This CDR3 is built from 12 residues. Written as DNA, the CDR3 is TGTGCCAGCAGTTCGAACACCGGGGAGCTGTTTTTT. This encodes CASSSNTGELFF.

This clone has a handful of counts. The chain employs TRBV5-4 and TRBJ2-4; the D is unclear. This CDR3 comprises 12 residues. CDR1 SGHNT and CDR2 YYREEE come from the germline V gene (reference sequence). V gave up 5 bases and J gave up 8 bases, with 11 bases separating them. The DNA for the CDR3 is TGTGCCAGCAGTTACGATTTGGACATTCAGTACTTC. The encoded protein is CASSYDLDIQYF. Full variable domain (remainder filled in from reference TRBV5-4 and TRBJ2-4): ETGVTQSPTHLIKTRGQQVTLRCSSQSGHNTVSWYQQALGQGPQFIFQYYREEENGRGNFPPRFSGLQFPNYSSELNVNALELDDSALYLCASSYDLDIQYFGAGTRLSVL.

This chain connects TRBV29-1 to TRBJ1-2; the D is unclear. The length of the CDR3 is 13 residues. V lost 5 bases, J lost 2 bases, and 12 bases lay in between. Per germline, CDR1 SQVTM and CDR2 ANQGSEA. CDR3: CSVRTPRNYGYTF. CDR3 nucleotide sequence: TGCAGCGTTCGAACACCGAGAAACTATGGCTACACCTTC. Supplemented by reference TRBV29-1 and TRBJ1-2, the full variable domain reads SAVISQKPSRDICQRGTSLTIQCQVDSQVTMMFWYRQQPGQSLTLIATANQGSEATYESGFVIDKFPISRPNLTFSTLTVSNMSPEDSSIYLCSVRTPRNYGYTFGSGTRLTVV.